Sequencing of this T cell receptor (beta chain) was carried out in a study of OX40 agonist ivuxolimab in advanced cancers. In the study overall: The mean age was roughly 60 years, ranging from 23 to 79, with more than 70% of participants male.

Points from the study as a whole: More expanded clones were seen, on average, in CD8+ T cells than in CD4+. Certain nonresponders likewise exhibited a low normalized T-cell clonal expansion.

Germline-derived CDR1 and CDR2 are SGHNT and YYREEE (reference sequence). V trimming: 4 bases; J trimming: 3 bases; junction bases outside the gene matches: 6. This CDR3 contains 15 residues. Points on this clone: The antigen is unknown.

Repertoires were generated with immunoSEQ multiplex PCR, while TCRdb's copy carries only in-frame clones and drops some. The data hold roughly 79,000 clones, with about 89% observed a single time. The V and J genes are TRBV5-4 and TRBJ1-2; 10 nucleotides line up with TRBD1. The starting material was CD4+ or CD8+ T cells sorted from blood, obtained in a trial of the OX40 agonist ivuxolimab. The receptor was derived from an adult with an advanced solid tumor such as melanoma, head and neck, liver or kidney cancer. The CDR3 DNA is TGTGCCAGCAGCAACGACAGGGGGCGCGACTATGGCTACACCTTC. Protein sequence: CASSNDRGRDYGYTF.